This T cell receptor beta chain came from a study of cytomegalovirus exposure and HLA in healthy donors. Study-level findings and limits: Researchers counted roughly 150 TCR beta chains as cytomegalovirus-associated.

Assay used: immunoSEQ multiplex PCR; TCRdb lists only in-frame clones, some missing. The sample shows 120,000 or so clones, about nine tenths of them seen only once. A word on this clone: Its antigen is undetermined.

Sequenced input: PBMCs. The origin of this receptor is a woman between 18 and 29 years old in good health and CMV-seronegative.

The CDR3 region is CASSIDRAGYNEQFF. The CDR3 nucleotides are TGTGCCAGCAGTATCGACAGGGCGGGCTACAATGAGCAGTTCTTC. The V call is TRBV2, the J call TRBJ2-1; 7 nucleotides line up with TRBD1. The trim removed 5 bases at V and 3 bases at J, leaving 7 bases unmatched. The CDR3 runs 15 residues. Germline V gene sequence: CDR1 SNHLY, CDR2 FYNNEI.